The 5 T cell receptor beta chains listed next were all sequenced from one sample in a study of blood T cell repertoires in COVID-19 (dated by TCRdb to about 2020). Receptor libraries were prepared by the immunoSEQ multiplex PCR assay. TCRdb's version of the immuneACCESS table is confined to in-frame rearrangements and falls short of the full clone set. An unresolved V gene accounts for under half of the shortfall where checked; the remainder is of unknown origin. The sample table shows roughly 330,000 clones, and 89% are seen once. Clones ranked in the top ten supply 5% to 7% of the sample. Material: peripheral blood. All receptors derive from a man younger than 30 who had recovered from COVID-19.

The chain links TRBV9 to TRBJ2-2; TRBD1 might be the D (6 bases). Per germline, CDR1 SGDLS and CDR2 YYNGEE. The CDR3 loop spans 16 amino acids. Trimming took 5 bases from V and 2 from J, leaving 16 bases between them. The CDR3 DNA sequence: TGTGCCAGCAGTGCCCCCGGGACAACAAACACCGGGGAGCTGTTTTTT. It is translated as CASSAPGTTNTGELFF.

J is TRBJ2-7 and V is TRBV7-9; TRBD1 aligns across 7 bases. The CDR3 covers 15 residues. V trimming: 5 bases; J trimming: 3 bases; junction bases outside the gene matches: 10. Germline CDR1 SEHNR, CDR2 FQNEAQ (reference sequence). CDR3 protein: CASSPRWGQIYEQYF. Here the CDR3 DNA reads TGTGCCAGCAGCCCTAGGTGGGGACAGATCTACGAGCAGTACTTC.

This chain uses TRBV29-1 with TRBJ2-3, with 7 bases matching TRBD1. The CDR3 spans 14 residues. Germline CDR1 SQVTM, CDR2 ANQGSEA. Unmatched junction bases numbered 3, after V lost 3 bases and J lost 0 bases. CDR3 in DNA: TGCAGCGTTGAGACAGGGTTCAGCACAGATACGCAGTATTTT. Translation: CSVETGFSTDTQYF.

The chain links TRBV5-1 to TRBJ1-2; 7 positions agree with TRBD1. V lost 2 bases to trimming and J lost 7 bases; unmatched junction nucleotides: 2. CDR3 size: 12 residues. The germline CDR1 and CDR2 sequences are SGHRS and YFSETQ. The CDR3 spells CASSFTGVGYTF. The CDR3 nucleotides read TGCGCCAGCAGCTTTACAGGGGTTGGCTACACCTTC. The complete variable domain, with remaining parts taken from reference TRBV5-1 and TRBJ1-2, reads KAGVTQTPRYLIKTRGQQVTLSCSPISGHRSVSWYQQTPGQGLQFLFEYFSETQRNKGNFPGRFSGRQFSNSRSEMNVSTLELGDSALYLCASSFTGVGYTFGSGTRLTVV.

J is TRBJ1-1 and V is TRBV29-1; maybe TRBD1 (5 bases). Germline CDR1 SQVTM, CDR2 ANQGSEA. Trimming removed 6 bases from V and 6 bases from J, with 11 bases in between. The CDR3 extends over 11 amino acids. The CDR3 spells CSVLQGPEAFF. The CDR3 DNA reads TGCAGCGTCTTGCAGGGTCCTGAAGCTTTCTTT. The complete variable domain, with remaining parts taken from reference TRBV29-1 and TRBJ1-1, reads SAVISQKPSRDICQRGTSLTIQCQVDSQVTMMFWYRQQPGQSLTLIATANQGSEATYESGFVIDKFPISRPNLTFSTLTVSNMSPEDSSIYLCSVLQGPEAFFGQGTRLTVV.